This T cell receptor beta chain was found in a study of T cell repertoires in cytomegalovirus infection. As for the study in general: Public TCR beta signature analysis indicated the presence of both CMV infection and matching HLA type.

This CDR3 comprises 13 residues. V gave up 2 bases and J gave up 6 bases, with 8 bases separating them. TCRdb reprocessed the reads with MiXCR, giving one entry per CDR3 protein. The data contain some 900,000 distinct CDR3 sequences, around a third of them singletons. Study-wide results and limits: CMV carriers with the relevant HLA were identified by cumulative public TCR beta family frequency. The study found HLA-C-restricted CMV-specific TCR beta clonotypes dominating the ex vivo response.

A note on this clonotype: The antigen remains undetermined.

The rearrangement links TRBV12-3 or TRBV12-4 to TRBJ2-1; maybe TRBD2 (5 bases). This TCR was recovered from a human donor in good health (CMV status not recorded). Some clones in this sample may be carry-over from other donors' samples. The sample here was cultured CD8+ T cells from PBMCs, taken from culture after CMV antigen stimulation. CDR3: CASSLRGSNEQFF. As DNA, the CDR3 is TGTGCCAGCAGTTTAAGAGGGAGCAATGAGCAGTTCTTC.